The 8 T cell receptor beta chains reported below all come from one sample, sequenced in a study of neurological immune-mediated disorders. Time point of the sample: longitudinal time-point 3. Each CDR3 protein gets one entry after TCRdb re-called the 5' RACE reads with MiXCR. The table has more than 75,000 distinct CDR3 sequences, about 4.5% seen once. Specimen: PBMCs. These receptors were taken from a woman aged 60-75 years with multiple sclerosis.

This clonotype has at least ten counts. This chain connects TRBV20-1 to TRBJ1-6; D is ambiguous. CDR1 and CDR2 (germline): DFQATT, SNEGSKA (reference sequence). The ends were cut back, 1 base at V and 0 bases at J, with 7 bases in the middle. The CDR3 runs 15 residues. Here the CDR3 DNA reads TGCAGTGCTAGAGGAGTGAGCTCCTATAATTCACCCCTCCACTTT. This encodes CSARGVSSYNSPLHF.

This clonotype appeared many times. V and J are TRBV5-1 and TRBJ2-5, with TRBD1 identical over 8 bases. V was clipped by 4 bases and J by 4 bases; unmatched bases: 6. Germline V gene sequence: CDR1 SGHRS, CDR2 YFSETQ. This CDR3 contains 14 residues. The CDR3 region has the DNA TGCGCCAGCAGCCACGGACAGGGAAGAGAGACCCAGTACTTC. Translated: CASSHGQGRETQYF.

This clonotype has at least ten counts. The chain recombines TRBV6-6 with TRBJ2-1, with unresolved D. CDR1 MNHNY and CDR2 SVGAGI come from the germline V gene (reference sequence). With 5 bases removed from V and 6 bases from J, the gap between germline ends came to 5 bases. CDR3 length: 11 residues. CDR3 sequence reads: CASSDGNEQFF. Written as DNA, the CDR3 is TGTGCCAGCAGTGACGGCAATGAGCAGTTCTTC.

This clonotype was detected ten times or more. The chain recombines TRBV11-2 with TRBJ2-7; D gene uncertain. The germline V gene encodes CDR1 SGHAT and CDR2 FQNNGV. Between the trimmed V and J ends, which lost 2 bases and 0 bases, there was a span of 11 bases. The CDR3 totals 15 residues. CDR3 sequence (DNA): TGTGCCAGCAGCTTAAAGGGTCGGAACTCCTACGAGCAGTACTTC. This translates into CASSLKGRNSYEQYF.

In its sample, this clonotype was seen many times. One junction end disagrees with the germline gene, perhaps due to a read error. This chain uses TRBV7-9 with TRBJ1-6; the D gene is possibly TRBD1 (5 bases). This CDR3 spans 15 amino acids. Germline lookup yields CDR1 SEHNR and CDR2 FQNEAQ (reference sequence). In nucleotides, the CDR3 is TGTGCCAGCAGCCTAGCCGGGGACGGTAATTCACCCCTCCACTTT. Its protein product is CASSLAGDGNSPLHF.

This clonotype was counted ten times or more. The chain couples TRBV9 to TRBJ1-2; D might be TRBD1 (5 bases). Per the germline V gene, CDR1 is SGDLS and CDR2 is YYNGEE. V lost 2 bases to trimming and J lost 0 bases, with 11 bases between them. The CDR3 loop spans 15 amino acids. The CDR3 nucleotides are TGTGCCAGCAGCGTTGAGGACATCCCTAACTATGGCTACACCTTC. This sequence encodes CASSVEDIPNYGYTF.

In this sample, this clonotype turned up many times. The junction shows a germline mismatch at one end, possibly a read error. V usage is TRBV7-2 and J usage is TRBJ2-5; D ambiguous. Germline lookup yields CDR1 SGHTA and CDR2 FQGNSA. The CDR3 runs to 13 residues. CDR3 residues: CASTLYVKETQYF. The CDR3, as DNA: TGTGCCAGCACCTTATACGTCAAAGAGACCCAGTACTTC.

J is TRBJ2-1 and V is TRBV12-3 or TRBV12-4, with 8 positions matching TRBD2. J gave up 6 bases and V 1 base, and 5 bases lay outside the gene matches. The CDR3 loop spans 15 amino acids. In DNA, the CDR3 is TGTGCCAGCAGTTTAGTCCTAGCGGGTGGCAATGAGCAGTTCTTC. Amino acids: CASSLVLAGGNEQFF.